The 31 T cell receptor beta chains below were found in one sample sequenced in a study of T cells after yellow fever vaccination. TCRdb analysed the 5' RACE reads with MiXCR anew, one entry per CDR3 protein. This sample carries about 350,000 distinct CDR3 sequences, about 7.8% of them seen once, and the ten largest clones take about 16%. The sample was PBMCs, taken approximately 47 days after the first yellow fever vaccination. All receptors derive from a man younger than 30 who received the YFV17D yellow fever vaccine.

There are a few counts of this clonotype. The V gene is TRBV10-2, the J gene TRBJ2-5; possible D gene TRBD1, 6 bases. The CDR3 runs to 13 residues. Germline assignment: CDR1 WSHSY and CDR2 SAAADI. Trimming shortened V by 6 bases and J by 7 bases, and 15 bases separated the two germline ends. CDR3 in amino acids: CASRRPGRGTQYF. The DNA of the CDR3 is TGCGCCAGCAGACGCCCTGGCAGGGGGACCCAGTACTTC.

The chain is built from TRBV4-1 and TRBJ2-5; D is uncertain. Per germline, CDR1 MGHRA and CDR2 YSYEKL. Trimming cost V 0 bases and J 2 bases, with 10 bases left between them. CDR3 size: 15 residues. CDR3 sequence: CASSQDLALQETQYF. In DNA, the CDR3 is TGCGCCAGCAGCCAAGACCTCGCGTTACAAGAGACCCAGTACTTC.

This clonotype has just a few counts. This sequence joins TRBV6-5 and TRBJ1-2; no reliable D call. Germline V gene data show CDR1 as MNHEY and CDR2 as SVGAGI. The CDR3 length is 14 residues. V was trimmed by 2 bases and J by 2 bases, leaving 9 bases between them. CDR3 bases: TGTGCCAGCAGTTACGCCGGACGAAACTATGGCTACACCTTC. Amino acid sequence: CASSYAGRNYGYTF.

The rearrangement uses TRBV7-2 and TRBJ2-7, with D perhaps TRBD1 or TRBD2 (5 bases each). V lost 5 bases and J 11 bases, leaving 19 bases between the germline ends. This CDR3 has 13 amino acids. Per the germline V gene, CDR1 is SGHTA and CDR2 is FQGNSA. CDR3 residues: CASSPSLGDLKYF. CDR3 DNA: TGTGCCAGCAGCCCAAGCCTGGGGGACCTTAAGTACTTC.

V and J are TRBV7-2 and TRBJ2-3; TRBD2 aligns across 9 bases. This CDR3 has 17 residues. The trim removed 6 bases at V and 0 bases at J, leaving 10 bases unmatched. Per germline, CDR1 SGHTA and CDR2 FQGNSA. Here the CDR3 reads CASRLTGTSLSTDTQYF. CDR3 nucleotide sequence: TGTGCCAGCAGATTAACCGGGACTAGCCTTAGCACAGATACGCAGTATTTT.

This chain uses TRBV5-6 with TRBJ2-1; D uncertain. Germline CDR1 and CDR2: SGHDT and YYEEEE. V was shortened by 1 base and J by 2 bases, with 7 bases between the two germline ends. The CDR3 totals 14 residues. The CDR3 nucleotides are TGTGCCAGCAGCTTGCGAACAACCTACAATGAGCAGTTCTTC. Protein: CASSLRTTYNEQFF.

In its sample, this clonotype was seen a few times. CDR3 DNA: TGCGCCAGCAGCTTGGCAGAGGGCAGGGAGGGCACTGAAGCTTTCTTT. Protein product: CASSLAEGREGTEAFF. This rearrangement joins TRBV5-1 to TRBJ1-1, with D perhaps matching TRBD1 (5 bases). V lost 0 bases to trimming and J lost 4 bases, with 16 bases between them. Germline CDR1 and CDR2: SGHRS and YFSETQ. The CDR3 contains 16 residues.

This clonotype showed up just a few times. Here the CDR3 DNA reads TGTGCCAGCAGCCAAACTCAGCGGGTATCACCCCTCCACTTT. Translated: CASSQTQRVSPLHF. The rearrangement links TRBV3-1 to TRBJ1-6; no firm D call. Trimming cost V 2 bases and J 10 bases, with 12 bases left between them. The germline CDR1 and CDR2 sequences are LGHDT and YNNKEL (reference sequence). There are 14 residues in the CDR3. Full variable domain (rest looked up from reference TRBV3-1 and TRBJ1-6): DTAVSQTPKYLVTQMGNDKSIKCEQNLGHDTMYWYKQDSKKFLKIMFSYNNKELIINETVPNRFSPKSPDKAHLNLHINSLELGDSAVYFCASSQTQRVSPLHFGNGTRLTVT.

The V and J genes are TRBV7-2 and TRBJ2-4; no clear D. Looked up from germline, CDR1 is SGHTA and CDR2 is FQGNSA. The V gene lost 5 bases and the J gene lost 0 bases, with 17 bases spanning the gap. There are 17 residues in the CDR3. The CDR3 sequence is CASSTGPPPLAKNIQYF. In DNA form, the CDR3 reads TGTGCCAGCAGCACGGGCCCTCCGCCTTTAGCCAAAAACATTCAGTACTTC.

This clonotype was observed a few times. This sequence joins TRBV29-1 and TRBJ1-1; 8 positions match TRBD1. The junction had 10 bases not matched to a gene; V was cut back by 7 bases and J by 3 bases. The CDR3 has 14 residues. CDR1 SQVTM and CDR2 ANQGSEA come from the germline V gene. CDR3 coding DNA: TGCAGCGCCCGGACAGGGATGCCCCACACTGAAGCTTTCTTT. Translated, it gives CSARTGMPHTEAFF.

The chain has TRBV20-1 and TRBJ1-3; D remains unclear. The CDR3 runs 14 residues. Looked up from germline, CDR1 is DFQATT and CDR2 is SNEGSKA (reference sequence). Trimming left V 5 bases short and J 1 base short, with 12 bases between. CDR3 sequence: CSAFDGRSGNTIYF. The CDR3 DNA sequence: TGCAGTGCTTTTGACGGGAGATCTGGAAACACCATATATTTT.

This clonotype was found a few times. V usage is TRBV5-1 and J usage is TRBJ1-1; D is undetermined. Germline CDR1 SGHRS, CDR2 YFSETQ. CDR3 length equals 16 residues. V was pared by 0 bases and J by 7 bases, with 19 bases between. The CDR3 sequence is CASSLAVPGQDGEAFF. The CDR3 DNA reads as TGCGCCAGCAGCTTGGCCGTCCCCGGGCAGGATGGTGAAGCTTTCTTT.

This chain connects TRBV5-6 to TRBJ2-7; D unresolved. Germline values: CDR1 SGHDT, CDR2 YYEEEE. V was trimmed by 4 bases and J by 0 bases, leaving 11 bases between them. This CDR3 spans 14 amino acids. The chain's CDR3 is CASSVLTASYEQYV. DNA of the CDR3: TGTGCCAGCAGCGTACTGACGGCCTCCTACGAGCAGTACGTC.

There are a few counts of this clonotype. The chain has TRBV7-8 and TRBJ2-1; D not certain. This CDR3 is 14 amino acids long. CDR1 and CDR2 from the germline V gene are SGHVS and FQNEAQ. V lost 5 bases and J lost 3, with 11 bases in between. This CDR3 is CASSGELHYNEQFF. The CDR3 coding sequence is TGTGCCAGCAGCGGAGAGCTGCACTACAATGAGCAGTTCTTC.

The rearrangement uses TRBV11-1 and TRBJ2-7, with a possible D match to TRBD1 (5 bases). The germline V and J ends were trimmed by 2 bases and 0 bases, with 8 bases remaining between them. The germline V gene encodes CDR1 SGHAT and CDR2 FQDESV (reference sequence). CDR3 length: 14 residues. The CDR3 DNA sequence: TGTGCCAGCAGCTTACAGGGATACTCCTACGAGCAGTACGTC. Translated, it gives CASSLQGYSYEQYV.

Many counts were recorded for this clonotype. The chain joins TRBV4-3 to TRBJ1-2, with a possible D match to TRBD1 (5 bases). The CDR3 has 15 amino acids. Germline V gives CDR1 LGHNA, CDR2 YSLEER. With 0 bases removed from V and 4 bases from J, the gap between germline ends came to 12 bases. The CDR3 reads CASSQETGTAYGYTF. In DNA, the CDR3 is TGCGCCAGCAGCCAAGAAACCGGGACTGCCTATGGCTACACCTTC.

In its sample, this clonotype was seen once. V usage is TRBV5-1 and J usage is TRBJ2-5; 13 bases match TRBD2. Per germline, CDR1 SGHRS and CDR2 YFSETQ. This CDR3 spans 16 amino acids. The ends lost 7 bases at V and 4 bases at J; junction bases unmatched: 10. The CDR3 coding sequence is TGCGCCAGCTCCCCGACTAGCGGGGGGTTTCGAGAGACCCAGTACTTC. It codes for CASSPTSGGFRETQYF.

The table lists this clonotype with a few counts. CDR3 nucleotide sequence: TGTGCCAGCGAGGGACAGGGTAACAATGAGCAGTTCTTC. This codes for CASEGQGNNEQFF. V gene TRBV12-3 or TRBV12-4 combines with J gene TRBJ2-1; TRBD1 aligns across 9 bases. The V and J ends lost 8 bases and 5 bases, in that order; junction bases with no gene match: 4. CDR3 length equals 13 residues.

CDR3 bases: TGTGCCAGCAGCCAAGATCCCCTTAGGGCAGGTGAGCAGTTCTTC. Its translation: CASSQDPLRAGEQFF. The genes are TRBV3-1 and TRBJ2-1; D ambiguous. This CDR3 has 15 amino acids. CDR1 and CDR2 (germline): LGHDT, YNNKEL (reference sequence). Deletions cut 0 bases from V and 9 bases from J, with 15 bases between.

This clonotype was detected a few times. This chain uses TRBV20-1 with TRBJ2-7; D is possibly TRBD2 (6 bases). Germline V gene sequence: CDR1 DFQATT, CDR2 SNEGSKA (reference sequence). The CDR3 runs to 13 residues. Trimming shortened V by 6 bases and J by 5 bases, and 17 bases separated the two germline ends. Here the CDR3 DNA reads TGCAGTGCACCCCGACTAGTCCCCGACGAGCAGTACTTC. The encoded protein is CSAPRLVPDEQYF.

The chain joins TRBV6-1 to TRBJ2-3; 7 bases map to TRBD1. With V trimmed by 3 bases and J by 2 bases, 2 bases remained unmatched. CDR1 is MNHNS and CDR2 is SASEGT in the germline V gene. The CDR3 length is 14 residues. DNA of the CDR3: TGTGCCAGCAGTGAGACAGGGAACACAGATACGCAGTATTTT. This codes for CASSETGNTDTQYF.

A word on this clonotype: A much larger clone lies one base from this, so it may be a read error. The chain links TRBV6-2 or TRBV6-3 to TRBJ2-2; no reliable D call. CDR1 is MNHEY, CDR2 SVGEGT, per germline. CDR3 size: 13 residues. CDR3 in amino acids: CASSYYSTEELFF. The CDR3 DNA reads as TGTGCCAGCAGTTACTATTCAACCGAGGAGCTGTTTTTT.

This clonotype was seen more than once but under ten times. The CDR3 DNA sequence: TGCGCCAGCAGTCAATCCGGAGACGGCCACTACGAGCAGTACGTC. Its translation: CASSQSGDGHYEQYV. The J gene is TRBJ2-7, the V gene TRBV23-1, with D uncertain. TRBV23-1 is an open reading frame, and its role is uncertain. The CDR3 contains 15 residues. Trimming stripped 0 bases from V and 3 bases from J, with 12 bases between.

V gene TRBV29-1 combines with J gene TRBJ1-2; D is unclear. Germline-derived CDR1 and CDR2 are SQVTM and ANQGSEA. CDR3 length equals 14 residues. With 1 base removed from V and 8 bases from J, the gap between germline ends came to 17 bases. In DNA form, the CDR3 reads TGCAGCGTTGAAGGAGTTGGAGGCAGAGGGGGCTACACCTTC. This codes for CSVEGVGGRGGYTF.

The chain combines TRBV3-1 with TRBJ1-3; TRBD1 agrees at 7 bases. The J segment lost 3 bases and the V segment lost 5 bases, leaving 4 bases of the junction unmatched. This CDR3 spans 14 amino acids. CDR1 is LGHDT and CDR2 is YNNKEL in the germline V gene (reference sequence). CDR3 coding DNA: TGTGCCAGCAGCAACCGGGACAGTGGAAACACCATATATTTT. The encoded protein is CASSNRDSGNTIYF.

This clonotype was seen a handful of times. This chain connects TRBV7-3 to TRBJ1-1, with D possibly matching TRBD1 (5 bases). The CDR3 is 15 amino acids. Trimming removed 5 bases at V and 3 bases at J, with 16 bases between. Germline CDR1 and CDR2: SGHTA and FQGTGA. CDR3 loop: CASSPGSGWDTEAFF. The CDR3 DNA follows: TGTGCCAGCAGCCCCGGATCAGGGTGGGACACTGAAGCTTTCTTT.

This clonotype was counted only a few times. J is TRBJ2-1 and V is TRBV24-1; 14 bases match TRBD2. The CDR3 is 16 residues long. V gave up 5 bases and J gave up 5 bases; unmatched junction bases: 4. CDR1 and CDR2 (germline): KGHDR, SFDVKD. CDR3 residues: CATSGRTSGGNNEQFF. The CDR3 nucleotides read TGTGCCACCAGTGGGAGGACTAGCGGGGGGAACAATGAGCAGTTCTTC.

The chain has TRBV7-2 and TRBJ2-2; D perhaps matches TRBD2 (5 bases). CDR3 size: 14 residues. The V gene lost 2 bases and the J gene lost 4 bases, with 8 bases spanning the gap. Germline CDR1 is SGHTA and CDR2 is FQGNSA. DNA of the CDR3: TGTGCCAGCAGCTTATCTCTAGCCACCGGGGAGCTGTTTTTT. Residues: CASSLSLATGELFF. The full variable domain, in which reference TRBV7-2 and TRBJ2-2 provide the parts outside the CDR3, is GAGVSQSPSNKVTEKGKDVELRCDPISGHTALYWYRQSLGQGLEFLIYFQGNSAPDKSGLPSDRFSAERTGGSVSTLTIQRTQQEDSAVYLCASSLSLATGELFFGEGSRLTVL.

This clonotype came up many times. The chain combines TRBV7-2 with TRBJ2-1; D is undetermined. Germline V gives CDR1 SGHTA, CDR2 FQGNSA. V gave up 5 bases and J gave up 6 bases, with 11 bases separating them. This CDR3 comprises 13 residues. Written as DNA, the CDR3 is TGTGCCAGCAGCCCCTTGCGGTCCAATGAGCAGTTCTTC. It specifies CASSPLRSNEQFF.

The chain employs TRBV5-1 and TRBJ2-7; TRBD1 matches at 10 bases. From germline, CDR1 is SGHRS and CDR2 YFSETQ. The CDR3 spans 15 residues. Losses at the gene ends were 2 bases for V and 6 bases for J; bases not matched to a gene: 8. DNA of the CDR3: TGCGCCAGCAGCTTTTCAGGGACAGGGGTTGGCGAGCAGTACTTC. Translation: CASSFSGTGVGEQYF.

The V and J genes are TRBV12-5 and TRBJ1-1, with TRBD1 as a possible D gene (5 bases). Trimming shortened V by 2 bases and J by 5 bases, and 12 bases separated the two germline ends. The CDR3 length is 14 residues. The germline CDR1 and CDR2 sequences are LGHNT and FRNRAP. In nucleotides, the CDR3 is TGTGCTAGTGGTTTGCTGGGGGGGGAGACTGAAGCTTTCTTT. Protein sequence: CASGLLGGETEAFF.